This TCR beta chain was found in a study of CD8 T cells in Susac syndrome. Looking at the study overall: Each patient with Susac syndrome, at the time of blood draw, was therapy-naive, on corticosteroids, or on intravenous immunoglobulin alone.

General study results and limits: The CD4+ T cell repertoires in Susac syndrome did not show any clonal expansion.

The germline gives CDR1 LGHNA, CDR2 YSLEER. V was pared by 0 bases and J by 7 bases, with 13 bases between. This CDR3 spans 15 amino acids. Random hexamers were used to reverse transcribe an amount of about 0.45 to 1 ug RNA. The CDR3 of TCR beta was amplified by immunoSEQ multiplex PCR across 54 Vbeta and 13 Jbeta. One entry per CDR3 protein, called by TCRdb with MiXCR from the immunoSEQ multiplex PCR reads. Here the sample spans 71,000 or so distinct CDR3 sequences, 93% being singletons. As regards this clonotype: Its matching antigen is unknown.

The genes are TRBV4-3 and TRBJ1-5, with D hard to call. Sequencing was done on a sample of CD4+ T cells from PBMCs. This TCR was recovered from a human donor with Susac syndrome. The CDR3 nucleotides are TGCGCCAGCAGCCAAGATCGCTTCGGGTTGCAGCCCCAGCATTTT. It yields the protein CASSQDRFGLQPQHF.